The sequence of this T cell receptor (beta chain) was determined in a study of control samples from healthy donors and cancer patients. The assay was immunoSEQ multiplex PCR, and TCRdb's table has in-frame clones only and misses some. The sample records roughly 120,000 clones, 85% to 95% being singletons. This CDR3 comprises 15 residues. CDR1 and CDR2 from the germline V gene are SGDLS and YYNGEE. Trimming cost V 4 bases and J 3 bases; bases outside gene matches: 5. The specimen sequenced was PBMCs. The TCR comes from a man aged 45-65 years with head and neck cancer. The V gene is TRBV9, the J gene TRBJ2-2; 8 bases are a match to TRBD1. This CDR3 reads CASSTRTGYTGELFF. The CDR3 DNA is TGTGCCAGCAGCACCAGGACAGGGTACACCGGGGAGCTGTTTTTT.